Listed here is a single T cell receptor (beta chain). This entry is derived from a study of control samples from healthy donors and cancer patients. Produced via immunoSEQ multiplex PCR; TCRdb's table is partial and in-frame only. The data show about 51,000 clones, with 80% seen just once and roughly 9.1% held by the top ten. Trimming removed 10 bases at V and 1 base at J, with 10 bases between. This CDR3 spans 13 amino acids. In germline, CDR1 is MDHEN, CDR2 SYDVKM. The chain links TRBV28 to TRBJ2-2; TRBD1 is a possible D gene (6 bases). The clonotype was recovered from a man aged 70-80 years in good health. Specimen: blood. The CDR3 sequence is CATPGENTGELFF. The CDR3 DNA sequence: TGTGCCACCCCAGGGGAGAACACCGGGGAGCTGTTTTTT.